A single sample gave rise to the 29 T cell receptor beta chains below, sequenced in a study of T cell responses to AZD1222 COVID-19 vaccine. Only in-frame clones appear in the TCRdb table, and some are missing; sequencing was by immunoSEQ multiplex PCR. The sample includes 35,000 to 50,000 clones, about 82% seen only once; the top ten take roughly 22%. Sequenced material: peripheral blood, taken 28 days after the second dose of the MenACWY control vaccine. These TCRs come from an adult who received the MenACWY meningococcal vaccine as a control.

The gene calls are TRBV2 and TRBJ1-2; D ambiguous. This CDR3 has 15 residues. V was pared by 3 bases and J by 8 bases, with 19 bases between. Per germline, CDR1 SNHLY and CDR2 FYNNEI. Written as DNA, the CDR3 is TGTGCCAGCAGTGATCCCCGGGTCCTCCTGGGCGGCTACACCTTC. Amino acids: CASSDPRVLLGGYTF.

The rearrangement joins TRBV6-2 or TRBV6-3 to TRBJ1-1; tentative D call: TRBD1 (5 bases). This CDR3 spans 16 amino acids. Germline V gene lookup returns CDR1 MNHEY and CDR2 SVGEGT. Trimming removed 2 bases from V and 3 bases from J, with 16 bases in between. The CDR3 region has the DNA TGTGCCAGCAGTTACCCGAACCGGGGGTGGGACACTGAAGCTTTCTTT. Translated, it gives CASSYPNRGWDTEAFF.

V is TRBV27 and J is TRBJ2-1; TRBD2 matches at 14 bases. With V trimmed by 5 bases and J by 9 bases, 9 bases remained unmatched. Germline loops: CDR1 MNHEY, CDR2 SMNVEV (reference sequence). The CDR3 consists of 16 residues. Written as DNA, the CDR3 is TGTGCCAGCAGTCAATATGGACTAGCGGGAGGTGGTGAGCAGTTCTTC. This encodes CASSQYGLAGGGEQFF.

This clone was detected a few times. This chain joins TRBV28 and TRBJ1-3; D gene ambiguous. The CDR3 contains 15 residues. Trimming left V 6 bases short and J 0 bases short, with 12 bases between. In germline, CDR1 is MDHEN, CDR2 SYDVKM. In DNA form, the CDR3 reads TGTGCCAGCAGCGGATGGGCAAGCTCTGGAAACACCATATATTTT. Translated, it gives CASSGWASSGNTIYF.

CDR3 amino acids: CASSYGEGTQYF. The CDR3 nucleotides read TGTGCCAGCAGTTACGGGGAAGGGACCCAGTACTTC. This chain connects TRBV7-9 to TRBJ2-5; D perhaps matches TRBD2 (5 bases). Trimming shortened V by 6 bases and J by 7 bases, and 12 bases separated the two germline ends. Germline assignment: CDR1 SEHNR and CDR2 FQNEAQ (reference sequence). There are 12 residues in the CDR3.

The chain joins TRBV5-6 to TRBJ2-7, with 8 bases matching TRBD2. The CDR3 runs 13 residues. V lost 4 bases and J lost 7; bases outside the gene matches: 7. Germline CDR1 reads SGHDT; CDR2 reads YYEEEE. In nucleotides, the CDR3 is TGTGCCAGCAGCCGTCCTGCGGGGGGAGAGCAGTACGTC. Translating it yields CASSRPAGGEQYV.

The chain couples TRBV6-6 to TRBJ1-2; D uncertain. This CDR3 spans 15 amino acids. Per the germline V gene, CDR1 is MNHNY and CDR2 is SVGAGI (reference sequence). Trimming took 5 bases from V and 4 from J, leaving 17 bases between them. CDR3 protein: CASSPNHPGSYGYTF. CDR3 bases: TGTGCCAGCAGTCCAAACCACCCTGGTAGCTATGGCTACACCTTC.

The J gene is TRBJ1-3, the V gene TRBV6-5; no clear D. Germline V CDR1 and CDR2: MNHEY, SVGAGI. The CDR3 length is 14 residues. V lost 0 bases to trimming and J lost 2 bases, with 5 bases between them. CDR3 residues: CASSYSEAGNTIYF. The CDR3 coding sequence is TGTGCCAGCAGTTACTCCGAGGCTGGAAACACCATATATTTT.

The chain is built from TRBV5-1 and TRBJ2-1; no firm D call. CDR3 length equals 14 residues. With 0 bases removed from V and 3 bases from J, the gap between germline ends came to 7 bases. The germline gives CDR1 SGHRS, CDR2 YFSETQ. The CDR3 region has the DNA TGCGCCAGCAGCTTGGGTGGGATCTACAATGAGCAGTTCTTC. Encoded protein: CASSLGGIYNEQFF.

The chain joins TRBV18 to TRBJ1-3; D gene ambiguous. Trimming removed 2 bases from V and 0 bases from J, with 11 bases in between. This CDR3 has 16 residues. The germline CDR1 and CDR2 sequences are KGHSH and LQKENI. The CDR3 region is CASSPAGGNSGNTIYF. As DNA, the CDR3 is TGTGCCAGCTCACCAGCCGGCGGAAACTCTGGAAACACCATATATTTT.

V and J are TRBV9 and TRBJ2-7; 9 nucleotides line up with TRBD2. This CDR3 contains 17 residues. Trimming removed 2 bases from V and 5 bases from J; junction bases left unmatched: 14. Germline V gene data show CDR1 as SGDLS and CDR2 as YYNGEE. The CDR3 nucleotides read TGTGCCAGCAGCGTTGGGCCCGGTAGCGGGAGTCCCCACGAGCAGTACTTC. Translated, it gives CASSVGPGSGSPHEQYF.

The chain employs TRBV5-1 and TRBJ1-3; D is undetermined. V dropped 0 bases and J dropped 0 bases, with 10 bases sitting between them. CDR1 SGHRS and CDR2 YFSETQ come from the germline V gene. This CDR3 comprises 16 residues. The CDR3 DNA sequence: TGCGCCAGCAGCTTGGTAGGGCTAAGCTCTGGAAACACCATATATTTT. Protein product: CASSLVGLSSGNTIYF.

The chain links TRBV29-1 to TRBJ1-2; a weak D match, TRBD1 (6 bases). Germline assignment: CDR1 SQVTM and CDR2 ANQGSEA. This CDR3 is 12 amino acids long. V shed 4 bases and J shed 4 bases, with 10 bases lying between them. The CDR3 loop reads CSVGGAGYGYTF. CDR3 sequence (DNA): TGCAGCGTTGGGGGGGCGGGCTATGGCTACACCTTC.

The chain is built from TRBV4-1 and TRBJ2-3; TRBD1 is a possible D gene (6 bases). Trimming stripped 0 bases from V and 0 bases from J, with 10 bases between. Germline CDR1 is MGHRA and CDR2 is YSYEKL. This CDR3 spans 16 amino acids. CDR3 sequence (DNA): TGCGCCAGCAGCCAAGAGAGGGGGATTAGCACAGATACGCAGTATTTT. This sequence encodes CASSQERGISTDTQYF.

This clone has only a few counts. The chain joins TRBV5-4 to TRBJ1-5; D is unclear. The V gene lost 2 bases and the J gene lost 5 bases, with 8 bases spanning the gap. In germline, CDR1 is SGHNT, CDR2 YYREEE (reference sequence). This CDR3 spans 13 amino acids. CDR3 protein: CASSFDRDQPQHF. As DNA, the CDR3 is TGTGCCAGCAGCTTCGACCGGGATCAGCCCCAGCATTTT.

The chain couples TRBV2 to TRBJ2-5; D remains ambiguous. The V end lost 4 bases, the J end lost 1 base, and 13 bases lay between the germline ends. This CDR3 contains 15 residues. The germline CDR1 and CDR2 sequences are SNHLY and FYNNEI. The CDR3 nucleotides read TGTGCCAGCAGTGCCGAGGACGGTACCCAAGAGACCCAGTACTTC. Protein: CASSAEDGTQETQYF.

The chain couples TRBV6-5 to TRBJ2-6; D possibly corresponds to TRBD1 (5 bases). Germline CDR1 reads MNHEY; CDR2 reads SVGAGI. V gave up 6 bases and J gave up 3 bases, with 9 bases separating them. This CDR3 comprises 14 residues. Here the CDR3 reads CASRVTVGANVLTF. CDR3 DNA: TGTGCCAGCAGGGTGACAGTTGGGGCCAACGTCCTGACTTTC.

The V gene is TRBV5-1, the J gene TRBJ2-2, with TRBD2 matching over 16 bases. J lost 0 bases, V lost 3 bases, and 8 bases had no gene match. Looked up from germline, CDR1 is SGHRS and CDR2 is YFSETQ. The CDR3 spans 20 residues. Written as DNA, the CDR3 is TGCGCCAGCAGCTCCAGGGGACTAGCGGGAGGGAACTCGAACACCGGGGAGCTGTTTTTT. As protein: CASSSRGLAGGNSNTGELFF.

The V gene is TRBV28, the J gene TRBJ1-4; D is uncertain. CDR3 length: 12 amino acids. V was pared by 8 bases and J by 6 bases, with 10 bases between. CDR1 and CDR2 from the germline V gene are MDHEN and SYDVKM. The CDR3 is CASSVLDEKLFF. The CDR3 DNA reads TGTGCCAGCTCAGTTTTAGATGAAAAACTGTTTTTT. Looking up the rest from reference TRBV28 and TRBJ1-4 gives the full variable domain: DVKVTQSSRYLVKRTGEKVFLECVQDMDHENMFWYRQDPGLGLRLIYFSYDVKMKEKGDIPEGYSVSREKKERFSLILESASTNQTSMYLCASSVLDEKLFFGSGTQLSVL.

This clone was seen only a few times. The chain recombines TRBV6-6 with TRBJ2-2; the D is unclear. The CDR3 runs to 15 residues. CDR1 is MNHNY, CDR2 SVGAGI, per germline (reference sequence). The V end was cut by 7 bases, the J end by 1 base, with 13 bases between. CDR3 in DNA: TGTGCCAGCACCTTTTCGGACGGGAACACCGGGGAGCTGTTTTTT. Translation gives CASTFSDGNTGELFF.

The chain recombines TRBV5-4 with TRBJ1-2, with D maybe TRBD1 (5 bases). V lost 0 bases, J lost 7 bases, and 13 bases lay in between. Germline-derived CDR1 and CDR2 are SGHNT and YYREEE (reference sequence). The CDR3 totals 14 residues. CDR3 in amino acids: CASSLGLGGSGYTF. The DNA of the CDR3 is TGTGCCAGCAGCTTGGGGTTGGGGGGGTCTGGCTACACCTTC.

This clone was counted once. The genes are TRBV11-3 and TRBJ2-2, with a weak D call TRBD2 (6 bases). V dropped 8 bases and J dropped 7 bases, with 17 bases sitting between them. Germline CDR1 and CDR2: SGHNT and YENEEA. The CDR3 consists of 14 residues. The CDR3 DNA sequence: TGTGCCAGCCGAGCTGGAGGGGCTAACGGGGAGCTGTTTTTT. Amino acid sequence: CASRAGGANGELFF.

This rearrangement joins TRBV29-1 to TRBJ2-1, with 7 bases matching TRBD1. The germline V gene encodes CDR1 SQVTM and CDR2 ANQGSEA. The CDR3 length is 13 residues. With 3 bases clipped from V and 4 bases from J, the junction kept 3 bases outside the gene matches. The CDR3 region is CSVEGQSYNEQFF. For the CDR3, the DNA is TGCAGCGTTGAGGGACAGAGTTACAATGAGCAGTTCTTC.

The chain uses TRBV9 and TRBJ1-5; D unclear. V shed 7 bases and J shed 7 bases, with 9 bases lying between them. The CDR3 has 11 amino acids. Germline-derived CDR1 and CDR2 are SGDLS and YYNGEE. CDR3: CASGAEQPQHF. CDR3 nucleotides: TGTGCCAGCGGAGCGGAGCAGCCCCAGCATTTT.

In DNA, the CDR3 is TGTGCCAGTAGTATAGCACGGACAGATACGCAGTATTTT. Its translation: CASSIARTDTQYF. The V and J genes are TRBV19 and TRBJ2-3; D ambiguous. CDR1 is LNHDA, CDR2 SQIVND, per germline (reference sequence). V was cut by 1 base and J by 3 bases, with 5 bases left in between. This CDR3 has 13 residues. Complete variable domain (other parts from reference TRBV19 and TRBJ2-3): DGGITQSPKYLFRKEGQNVTLSCEQNLNHDAMYWYRQDPGQGLRLIYYSQIVNDFQKGDIAEGYSVSREKKESFPLTVTSAQKNPTAFYLCASSIARTDTQYFGPGTRLTVL.

The chain carries TRBV6-4 and TRBJ1-5; D gene unclear. V lost 4 bases and J lost 7, with 11 bases in between. CDR1 is MRHNA and CDR2 is SNTAGT in the germline V gene. The CDR3 runs 13 residues. The CDR3 region is CASSVEVGQPQHF. The CDR3 DNA follows: TGTGCCAGCAGTGTCGAGGTCGGACAGCCCCAGCATTTT.

This CDR3 is CASSQLAGADEQFF. CDR3 coding DNA: TGTGCCAGCAGCCAGCTAGCGGGGGCGGATGAGCAGTTCTTC. The chain employs TRBV14 and TRBJ2-1, with 10 bases fitting TRBD2. Germline CDR1 SGHDN, CDR2 FVKESK. CDR3 length: 14 amino acids. V trimming: 3 bases; J trimming: 8 bases; junction bases outside the gene matches: 4.

J is TRBJ2-3 and V is TRBV28; the D gene is possibly TRBD1 (6 bases). Trimming shortened V by 5 bases and J by 9 bases, and 18 bases separated the two germline ends. Germline CDR1 is MDHEN and CDR2 is SYDVKM. CDR3 length equals 14 residues. The CDR3 loop is CASSERDIRETQYF. The CDR3 DNA is TGTGCCAGCAGTGAAAGGGACATAAGGGAAACGCAGTATTTT.

The gene calls are TRBV30 and TRBJ1-2; no definite D call. Germline loops: CDR1 GTSNPN, CDR2 SVGIG (reference sequence). The CDR3 has 13 amino acids. Deletions cut 2 bases from V and 8 bases from J, with 15 bases between. Here the CDR3 reads CAWSPWREGGYTF. The CDR3 DNA reads as TGTGCCTGGAGTCCTTGGAGGGAAGGCGGCTACACCTTC.